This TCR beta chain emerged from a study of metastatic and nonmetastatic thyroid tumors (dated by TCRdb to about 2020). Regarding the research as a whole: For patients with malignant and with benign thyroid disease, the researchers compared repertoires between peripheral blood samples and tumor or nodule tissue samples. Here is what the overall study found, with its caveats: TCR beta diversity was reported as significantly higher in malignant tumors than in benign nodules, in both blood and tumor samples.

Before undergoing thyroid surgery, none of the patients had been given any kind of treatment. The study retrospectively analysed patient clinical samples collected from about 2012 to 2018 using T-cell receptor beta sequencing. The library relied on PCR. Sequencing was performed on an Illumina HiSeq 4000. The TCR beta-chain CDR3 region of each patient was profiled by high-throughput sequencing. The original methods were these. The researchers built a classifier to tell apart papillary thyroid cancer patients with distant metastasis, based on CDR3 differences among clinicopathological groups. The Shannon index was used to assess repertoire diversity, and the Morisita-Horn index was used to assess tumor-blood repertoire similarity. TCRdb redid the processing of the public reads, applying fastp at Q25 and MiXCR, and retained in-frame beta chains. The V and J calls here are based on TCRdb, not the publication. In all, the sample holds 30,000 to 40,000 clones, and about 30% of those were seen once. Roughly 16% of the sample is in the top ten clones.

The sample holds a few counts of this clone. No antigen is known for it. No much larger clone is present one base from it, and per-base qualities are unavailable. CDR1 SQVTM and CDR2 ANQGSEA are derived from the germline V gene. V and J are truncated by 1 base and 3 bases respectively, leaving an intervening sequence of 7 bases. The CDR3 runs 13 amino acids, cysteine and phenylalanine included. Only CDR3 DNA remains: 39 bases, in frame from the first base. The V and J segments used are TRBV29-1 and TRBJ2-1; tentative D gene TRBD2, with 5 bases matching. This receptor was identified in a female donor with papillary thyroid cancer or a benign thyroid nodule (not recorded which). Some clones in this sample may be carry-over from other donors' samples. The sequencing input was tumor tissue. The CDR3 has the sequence CSVEGTDYNEQFF. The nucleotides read TGCAGCGTTGAAGGGACTGACTACAATGAGCAGTTCTTC.